This entry lists 21 T cell receptor beta chains sequenced from one sample in a study of shared clonotypes between healthy human individuals. Positive CCR7 selection of CD45RO-negative cells yielded the naive CD8 cells, and terminally differentiated effector memory CD45RA+ cells were excluded. The assay was immunoSEQ multiplex PCR, and TCRdb's table has in-frame clones only and misses some. The top ten hold more than 20% of the sample, which has approximately 810,000 clones, 92% seen once. The sample was naive CD8+ T cells sorted from blood. The receptor source for this set is a man aged 30 to 45 in good health.

This chain connects TRBV7-6 to TRBJ2-7; TRBD1 matches at 7 bases. The trim removed 1 base at V and 4 bases at J, leaving 7 bases unmatched. CDR3 length equals 15 residues. CDR1 and CDR2 (germline): SGHVS, FNYEAQ. The CDR3 sequence: CASSLGRGGLYEQYF. CDR3 in DNA: TGTGCCAGCAGCTTAGGAAGAGGGGGCTTGTACGAGCAGTACTTC. The complete variable domain, with remaining parts taken from reference TRBV7-6 and TRBJ2-7, reads GAGVSQSPRYKVTKRGQDVALRCDPISGHVSLYWYRQALGQGPEFLTYFNYEAQQDKSGLPNDRFSAERPEGSISTLTIQRTEQRDSAMYRCASSLGRGGLYEQYFGPGTRLTVT.

V is TRBV9 and J is TRBJ2-7; 9 nucleotides agree with TRBD2. Germline CDR1 reads SGDLS; CDR2 reads YYNGEE. The V and J ends lost 3 bases and 5 bases, in that order; junction bases with no gene match: 9. CDR3 size: 15 residues. As DNA, the CDR3 is TGTGCCAGCAGCGCCGCCGGGACTAGCAAGGACGAGCAGTACTTC. It encodes CASSAAGTSKDEQYF.

The chain is built from TRBV2 and TRBJ2-7; D is possibly TRBD1 (6 bases). This CDR3 comprises 15 residues. Trimming removed 5 bases at V and 0 bases at J, with 14 bases between. CDR1 and CDR2 (germline): SNHLY, FYNNEI. The CDR3 nucleotides read TGTGCCAGCAGTCCCGGGACACTGCCCTCCTACGAGCAGTACTTC. Encoded protein: CASSPGTLPSYEQYF.

V usage is TRBV10-3 and J usage is TRBJ2-5; D is uncertain. Between the trimmed V and J ends, which lost 3 bases and 2 bases, there was a span of 10 bases. Per germline, CDR1 ENHRY and CDR2 SYGVKD. The CDR3 extends over 14 amino acids. The CDR3, as DNA: TGTGCCATCAGTGACAACAGACGTCAAGAGACCCAGTACTTC. Its protein product is CAISDNRRQETQYF.

The chain recombines TRBV7-9 with TRBJ2-7; D not resolved. CDR1 and CDR2 (germline): SEHNR, FQNEAQ (reference sequence). The CDR3 sequence is 14 residues long. V was trimmed by 3 bases and J by 5 bases, leaving 14 bases between them. CDR3 in amino acids: CASSFKDMGHEQYF. The CDR3 bases are TGTGCCAGCAGCTTTAAGGATATGGGCCACGAGCAGTACTTC.

The chain couples TRBV28 to TRBJ2-4; 13 bases are a match to TRBD2. V lost 6 bases to trimming and J lost 5 bases; unmatched junction nucleotides: 16. The germline V gene has CDR1 MDHEN and CDR2 SYDVKM. The CDR3 is 19 amino acids. The CDR3 nucleotides are TGTGCCAGCAGCCTACCCCGACTAGCGGGGGGTATTGGACAAAACATTCAGTACTTC. Translated, it gives CASSLPRLAGGIGQNIQYF.

J is TRBJ1-2 and V is TRBV5-6, with 8 positions matching TRBD1. Germline-derived CDR1 and CDR2 are SGHDT and YYEEEE. The CDR3 sequence is 15 residues long. The junction had 8 bases not matched to a gene; V was cut back by 3 bases and J by 4 bases. The CDR3 region has the DNA TGTGCCAGCAGCTGGGGGACAGGAGTATCCTATGGCTACACCTTC. Protein sequence: CASSWGTGVSYGYTF.

The chain links TRBV4-2 to TRBJ1-4, with 9 bases aligning to TRBD1. Germline V lookup: CDR1 LGHNA, CDR2 YNFKEQ. The V gene end was trimmed by 3 bases and the J gene end by 8 bases; junction bases not matched to a gene: 25. The CDR3 extends over 21 amino acids. CDR3 DNA sequence: TGTGCCAGCAGCCATCCTCTTTTCGCAGGGACAGGGAGGGCTATAGGCGAAAAACTGTTTTTT. The encoded protein is CASSHPLFAGTGRAIGEKLFF.

This sequence joins TRBV2 and TRBJ2-2, with 7 bases matching TRBD2. Trimming cost V 5 bases and J 2 bases; bases outside gene matches: 11. CDR1 and CDR2 from the germline V gene are SNHLY and FYNNEI. The CDR3 length is 17 residues. This CDR3 is CASSSRLAGLNTGELFF. The CDR3, as DNA: TGTGCCAGCAGTTCCAGGTTAGCGGGCCTTAACACCGGGGAGCTGTTTTTT.

The rearrangement joins TRBV5-1 to TRBJ1-1; D uncertain. The CDR3 has 14 amino acids. Germline V gene sequence: CDR1 SGHRS, CDR2 YFSETQ. V was trimmed by 0 bases and J by 6 bases, leaving 12 bases between them. CDR3 sequence (DNA): TGCGCCAGCAGCTTGGAGTGGGGTTCGTCTGAAGCTTTCTTT. It codes for CASSLEWGSSEAFF.

The rearrangement links TRBV6-5 to TRBJ2-2, with unresolved D. The CDR3 is made up of 15 amino acids. Germline V gene data show CDR1 as MNHEY and CDR2 as SVGAGI. V dropped 5 bases and J dropped 2 bases, with 12 bases sitting between them. The CDR3 bases are TGTGCCAGCAGTGCCGCTGGGTTTAACACCGGGGAGCTGTTTTTT. Amino acid sequence: CASSAAGFNTGELFF.

The chain is built from TRBV25-1 and TRBJ2-1; D is uncertain. V was clipped by 6 bases and J by 4 bases, with 13 bases between them. Germline V gene data show CDR1 as MGHDK and CDR2 as SYGVNS. This CDR3 has 14 amino acids. CDR3 amino acids: CASSEEINYNEQFF. CDR3 coding DNA: TGTGCCAGCAGCGAAGAAATCAATTACAATGAGCAGTTCTTC.

This clone was found once. The chain combines TRBV11-2 with TRBJ2-7; no firm D call. The germline gives CDR1 SGHAT, CDR2 FQNNGV. This CDR3 is built from 14 residues. Trimming shortened V by 4 bases and J by 5 bases, and 15 bases separated the two germline ends. The CDR3 reads CASSSYSGINEQYF. The CDR3, as DNA: TGTGCCAGCAGCTCCTATTCTGGGATCAACGAGCAGTACTTC. Based on the CDR3 plus reference TRBV11-2 and TRBJ2-7, the full variable domain is EAGVAQSPRYKIIEKRQSVAFWCNPISGHATLYWYQQILGQGPKLLIQFQNNGVVDDSQLPKDRFSAERLKGVDSTLKIQPAKLEDSAVYLCASSSYSGINEQYFGPGTRLTVT.

This clone has more than one count but fewer than ten. The V call is TRBV30, the J call TRBJ1-2; the D is unclear. Germline V CDR1 and CDR2: GTSNPN, SVGIG (reference sequence). V was shortened by 3 bases and J by 4 bases, with 18 bases between the two germline ends. This CDR3 spans 15 amino acids. The CDR3 sequence: CAWRTEGLSLYGYTF. Written as DNA, the CDR3 is TGTGCCTGGAGAACGGAGGGCCTTTCCCTCTATGGCTACACCTTC.

The chain recombines TRBV4-2 with TRBJ2-7, with 7 bases lining up with TRBD1. Trimming took 0 bases from V and 2 from J; bases not matched to a gene: 7. Germline V CDR1 and CDR2: LGHNA, YNFKEQ. The CDR3 has 16 residues. The CDR3 DNA is TGTGCCAGCAGCCAAGAGAGTCCCGGGACAGCCTACGAGCAGTACTTC. This gives the protein CASSQESPGTAYEQYF.

The CDR3 nucleotides read TGCGCCAGCAGCCAAGATTTCCTAGCGGATACCTACGAGCAGTACTTC. Protein product: CASSQDFLADTYEQYF. V usage is TRBV4-3 and J usage is TRBJ2-7; 7 nucleotides line up with TRBD2. The J segment lost 2 bases and the V segment lost 0 bases, leaving 7 bases of the junction unmatched. The CDR3 is 16 residues long. Germline assignment: CDR1 LGHNA and CDR2 YSLEER.

This chain uses TRBV28 with TRBJ2-7; D gene ambiguous. Per germline, CDR1 MDHEN and CDR2 SYDVKM. The CDR3 consists of 14 residues. The V end was cut by 3 bases, the J end by 0 bases, with 9 bases between. The CDR3 nucleotides read TGTGCCAGCAGTTTTCTTCAGGCCTCCTACGAGCAGTACTTC. Its protein product is CASSFLQASYEQYF.

This chain links TRBV6-1 with TRBJ2-7, with a tentative D call TRBD2 (6 bases). The CDR3 runs 12 residues. Germline V CDR1 and CDR2: MNHNS, SASEGT. Trimming removed 6 bases at V and 3 bases at J, with 9 bases between. The CDR3 loop is CASRDYLYEQYF. For the CDR3, the DNA is TGTGCCAGCAGGGACTACCTCTACGAGCAGTACTTC.

The CDR3 reads CAISESIGGQGGDEQFF. CDR3 DNA: TGTGCCATCAGTGAGTCAATTGGGGGACAGGGAGGGGATGAGCAGTTCTTC. The rearrangement joins TRBV10-3 to TRBJ2-1, with 9 positions matching TRBD1. V trimming: 0 bases; J trimming: 8 bases; junction bases outside the gene matches: 11. CDR1 and CDR2 from the germline V gene are ENHRY and SYGVKD. The CDR3 consists of 17 residues.

This chain joins TRBV7-9 and TRBJ1-1; the D gene is possibly TRBD1 (5 bases). Germline assignment: CDR1 SEHNR and CDR2 FQNEAQ (reference sequence). The CDR3 contains 16 residues. Trimming took off 1 base at V and 1 base at J, with 13 bases between the two ends. Here the CDR3 reads CASSLGRPGQNTEAFF. DNA for the CDR3: TGTGCCAGCAGCTTAGGACGGCCAGGGCAGAACACTGAAGCTTTCTTT.

The V and J genes are TRBV7-2 and TRBJ2-1; D is ambiguous. CDR3 length: 13 residues. Germline V lookup: CDR1 SGHTA, CDR2 FQGNSA. V lost 4 bases and J lost 10, with 14 bases in between. The CDR3 nucleotides are TGTGCCAGCAGCTCGTTCCCGCCGGACGAGCAGTTCTTC. Its protein is CASSSFPPDEQFF. Variable domain in full (rest from reference TRBV7-2 and TRBJ2-1): GAGVSQSPSNKVTEKGKDVELRCDPISGHTALYWYRQSLGQGLEFLIYFQGNSAPDKSGLPSDRFSAERTGGSVSTLTIQRTQQEDSAVYLCASSSFPPDEQFFGPGTRLTVL.